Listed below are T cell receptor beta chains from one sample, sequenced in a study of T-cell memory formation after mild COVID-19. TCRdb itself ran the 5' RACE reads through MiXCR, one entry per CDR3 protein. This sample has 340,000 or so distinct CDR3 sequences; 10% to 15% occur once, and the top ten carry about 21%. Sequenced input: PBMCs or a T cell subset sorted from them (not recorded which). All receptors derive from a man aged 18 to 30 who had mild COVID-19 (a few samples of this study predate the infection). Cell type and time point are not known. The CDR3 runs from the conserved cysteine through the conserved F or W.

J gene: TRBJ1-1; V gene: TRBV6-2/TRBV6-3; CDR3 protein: CASSPSRQESEAFF
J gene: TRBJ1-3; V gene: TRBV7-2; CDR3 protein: CASSADRGELTIYF
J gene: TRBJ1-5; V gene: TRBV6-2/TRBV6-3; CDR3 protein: CASGLGQFQPQHF
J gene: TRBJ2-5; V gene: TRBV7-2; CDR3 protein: CASSLLAGGLETQYF
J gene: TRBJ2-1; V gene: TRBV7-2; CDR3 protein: CASSRRGLAGGYNEQFF
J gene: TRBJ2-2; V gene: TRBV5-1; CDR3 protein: CASSLAPIQSNTGELFF
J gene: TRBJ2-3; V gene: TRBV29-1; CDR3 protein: CSVEDPGTQLTDTQYF
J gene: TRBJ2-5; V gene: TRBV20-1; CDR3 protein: CSARDRGQGTQYF
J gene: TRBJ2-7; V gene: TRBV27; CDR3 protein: CASSPRGQGNYEQYF
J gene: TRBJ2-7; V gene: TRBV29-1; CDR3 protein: CSVYTGSSYEQYF
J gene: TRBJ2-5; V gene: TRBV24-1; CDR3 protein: CATSDLASGGTQETQYF
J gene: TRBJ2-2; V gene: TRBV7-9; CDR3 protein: CASSLQTGELFF
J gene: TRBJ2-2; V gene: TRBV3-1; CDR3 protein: CASSQDLGVAGVIGELFF
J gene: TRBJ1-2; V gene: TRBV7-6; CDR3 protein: CASSGRTAPGLNYGYTF
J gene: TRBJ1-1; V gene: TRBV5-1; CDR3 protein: CASSHVDRGSNTEAFF
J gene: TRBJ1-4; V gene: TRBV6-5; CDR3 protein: CASSYSKVGGRGEKLFF
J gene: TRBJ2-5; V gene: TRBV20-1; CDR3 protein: CSARVVEETQYF
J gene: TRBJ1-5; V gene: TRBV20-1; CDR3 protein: CSVWGSGNQPQHF
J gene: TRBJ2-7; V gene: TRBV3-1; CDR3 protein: CASRPRGVPYEQYF
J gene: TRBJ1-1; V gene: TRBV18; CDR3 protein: CASSRPALTEAFF
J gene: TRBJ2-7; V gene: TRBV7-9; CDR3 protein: CASSLGPAFSYEQYF
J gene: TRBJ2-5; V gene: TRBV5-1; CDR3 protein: CASSSGGTGGLQETQYF
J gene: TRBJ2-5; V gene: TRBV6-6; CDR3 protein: CASSDEAGGDETQYF
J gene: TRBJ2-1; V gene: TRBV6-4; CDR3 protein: CASSDGVNYNEQFF
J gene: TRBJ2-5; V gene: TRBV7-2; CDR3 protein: CASSLSSSGGQETQYF
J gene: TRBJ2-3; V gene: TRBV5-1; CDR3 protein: CASIDHRGTDTQYF
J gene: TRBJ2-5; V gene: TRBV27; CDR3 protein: CASSSYRDGYGTQYF
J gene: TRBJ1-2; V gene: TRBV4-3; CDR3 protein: CASSQDRGGGNGYTF
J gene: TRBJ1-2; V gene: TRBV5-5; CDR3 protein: CASSLDVNGNNYGYTF
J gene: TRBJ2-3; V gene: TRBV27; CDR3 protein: CASSLFVTDTQYF
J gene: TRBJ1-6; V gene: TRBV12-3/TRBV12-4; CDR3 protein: CASKAGNLPSPLHF
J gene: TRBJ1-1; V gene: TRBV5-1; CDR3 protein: CASSLEGTGGLMVTEAFF
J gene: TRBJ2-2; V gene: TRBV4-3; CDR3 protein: CASSQDPLGSGAGAGELFF
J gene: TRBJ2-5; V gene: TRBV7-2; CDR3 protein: CASSLAGSVLGETQYF
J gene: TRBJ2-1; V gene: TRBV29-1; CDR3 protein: CSVGDGSYNEQFF
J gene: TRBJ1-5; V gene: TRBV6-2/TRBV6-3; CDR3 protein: CASSPTGGGWPQHF
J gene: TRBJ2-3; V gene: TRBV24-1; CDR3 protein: CATSGRDSSYTQYF
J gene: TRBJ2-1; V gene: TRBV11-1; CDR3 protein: CASSLGGQGSSYNEQFF
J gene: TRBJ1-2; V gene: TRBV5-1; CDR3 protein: CASSLGQGGNYGYTF
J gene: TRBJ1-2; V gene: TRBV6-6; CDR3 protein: CASRPTGDSNYGYTF
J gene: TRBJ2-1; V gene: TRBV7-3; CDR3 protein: CASSFRTDNEQFF
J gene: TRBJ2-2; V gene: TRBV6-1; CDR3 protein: CASSEADTGELFF
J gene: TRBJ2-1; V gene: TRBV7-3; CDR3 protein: CASSLISGQYNEQFF
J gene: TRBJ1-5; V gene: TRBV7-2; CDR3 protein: CASSPDGTRSGNQPQHF
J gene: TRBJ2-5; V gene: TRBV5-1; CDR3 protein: CASSLHSGGTGETQYF
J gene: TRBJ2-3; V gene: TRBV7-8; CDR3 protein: CASSNERTWTDTQYF
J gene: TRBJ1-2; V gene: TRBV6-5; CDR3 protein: CASSLGQGTGYTF
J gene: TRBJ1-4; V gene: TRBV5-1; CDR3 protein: CASRTANEKLFF
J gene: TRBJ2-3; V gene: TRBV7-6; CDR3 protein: CASSYNRGDTQYF
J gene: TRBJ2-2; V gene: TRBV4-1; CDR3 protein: CASSQDWQGITGELFF
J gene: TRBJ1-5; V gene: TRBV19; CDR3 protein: CASSRGVDQPQHF
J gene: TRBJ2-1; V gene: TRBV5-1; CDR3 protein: CASSLDVQGSYNEQFF
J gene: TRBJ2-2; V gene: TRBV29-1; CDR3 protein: CSVVGLNTGELFF
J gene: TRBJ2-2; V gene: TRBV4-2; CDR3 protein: CASSQDGGQGDTGELFF
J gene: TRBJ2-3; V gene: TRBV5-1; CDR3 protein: CASSWDGVTDTQYF